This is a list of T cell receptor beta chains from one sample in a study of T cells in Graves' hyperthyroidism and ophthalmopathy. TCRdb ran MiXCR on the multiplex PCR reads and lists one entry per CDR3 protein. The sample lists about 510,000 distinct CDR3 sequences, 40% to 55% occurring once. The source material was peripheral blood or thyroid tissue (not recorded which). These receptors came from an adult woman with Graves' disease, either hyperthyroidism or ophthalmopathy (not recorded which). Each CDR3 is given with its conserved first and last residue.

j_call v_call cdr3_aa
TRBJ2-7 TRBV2 CASSPGTPYEQYF
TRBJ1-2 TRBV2 CASSDRIHGYTF
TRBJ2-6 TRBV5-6 CASSFSPSRGRAGANVLTF
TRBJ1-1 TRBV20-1 CSARRFDTEAFF
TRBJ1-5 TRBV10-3 CAISGTGGPNQPQHF
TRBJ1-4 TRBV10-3 CAISESTGGEKLFF
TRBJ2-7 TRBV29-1 CSVGTDYEQYF
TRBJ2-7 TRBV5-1 CTSSQLSSGASYEQYF
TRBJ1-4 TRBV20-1 CSARSSPGELFF
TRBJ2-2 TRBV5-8 CASSLSGRAVGELFF
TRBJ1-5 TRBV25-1 CASQSHTAIQPQHF
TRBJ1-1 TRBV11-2 CASSLVGTSTGPWNTEAFF
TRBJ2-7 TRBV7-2 CASSLGSGGYEQYF
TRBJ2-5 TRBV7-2 CASSKGTSGQETQYF
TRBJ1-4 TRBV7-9 CASSPGFSEKLFF
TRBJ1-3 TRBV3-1 CASSQDLLSGNTIYF
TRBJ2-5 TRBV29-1 CSVCETGAQETQYF
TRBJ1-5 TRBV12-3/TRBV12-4 CASSLDRVFNQPQHF
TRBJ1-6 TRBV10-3 CAISESTGYNSPLHF
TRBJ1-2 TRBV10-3 CAISKTGQGSYGYTF
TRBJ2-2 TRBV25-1 CASSQGGAGAGELFF
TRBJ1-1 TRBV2 CASSETIQGAPEAFF
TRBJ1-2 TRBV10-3 CAIIRDTGLWAAYTF
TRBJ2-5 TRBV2 CASSASMETQYF
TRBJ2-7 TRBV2 CASWGSNSYEQYF
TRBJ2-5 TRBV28 CASIGGLLQETQYF
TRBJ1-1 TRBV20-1 CSATPGQSEAFF
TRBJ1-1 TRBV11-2 CASSNGNTEAFF
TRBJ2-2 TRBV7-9 CASSWRLAGGPGTGELFF
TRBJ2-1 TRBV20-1 CSAQRQGIDEQFF
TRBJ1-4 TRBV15 CATSKLTTGSNNEKLFF
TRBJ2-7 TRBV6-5 CASSYAKSLGQGIHEQYF
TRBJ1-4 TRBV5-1 CASSRTGANEKLFF
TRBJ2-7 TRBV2 CASIRDPFREQYF
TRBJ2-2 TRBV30 CAWSWGLAANTGELFF
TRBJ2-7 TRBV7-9 CASSLMDGDLTYEQYF
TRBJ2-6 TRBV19 CASRGRTSRGANVLTF
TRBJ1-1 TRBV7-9 CASSRRGTGSTEAFF
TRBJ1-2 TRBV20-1 CSARDREGSSSGYTF
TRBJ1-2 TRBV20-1 CSASRDRSSYGYTF